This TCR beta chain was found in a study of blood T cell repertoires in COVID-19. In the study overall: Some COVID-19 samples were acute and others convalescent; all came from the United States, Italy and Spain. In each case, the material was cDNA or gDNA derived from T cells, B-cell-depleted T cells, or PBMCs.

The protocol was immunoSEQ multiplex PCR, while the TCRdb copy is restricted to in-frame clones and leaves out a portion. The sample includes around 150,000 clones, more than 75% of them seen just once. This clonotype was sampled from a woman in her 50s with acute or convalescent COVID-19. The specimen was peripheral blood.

The CDR3 sequence: CASSLVGTTGIEQYF. CDR3 DNA: TGCGCCAGCAGCTTGGTGGGGACAACAGGGATCGAGCAGTACTTC. The V call is TRBV5-1, the J call TRBJ2-7, with D perhaps matching TRBD1 (6 bases). This CDR3 has 15 residues. Looked up from germline, CDR1 is SGHRS and CDR2 is YFSETQ. V lost 0 bases, J lost 6 bases, and 16 bases lay in between.